What follows is one T cell receptor beta chain and its context. This table comes from immunoSEQ multiplex PCR, and its TCRdb copy is limited to in-frame clones, with some not included. The sample contains around 50,000 clones, about 90% of which appear only once. J gave up 10 bases and V 7 bases, and 16 bases lay outside the gene matches. Germline values: CDR1 SGHRS, CDR2 YFSETQ. The CDR3 spans 16 residues. These data come from a study of OX40 agonist ivuxolimab in advanced cancers. Whole-study context: Prior therapy, whether anti-PD-1, anti-PD-L1 or anti-CTLA-4, was allowed, and 30% to 40% had some.

This clonotype originated in an adult with an advanced solid tumor such as melanoma, head and neck, liver or kidney cancer. The sequencing used CD4+ or CD8+ T cells sorted from blood, collected in a trial of the OX40 agonist ivuxolimab. The chain combines TRBV5-1 with TRBJ2-1; TRBD2 matches at 11 bases. The CDR3 DNA follows: TGCGCCAGCGGCGGCACGGGACTAGCGGAAAAAGGGGAGCAGTTCTTC. It specifies CASGGTGLAEKGEQFF.